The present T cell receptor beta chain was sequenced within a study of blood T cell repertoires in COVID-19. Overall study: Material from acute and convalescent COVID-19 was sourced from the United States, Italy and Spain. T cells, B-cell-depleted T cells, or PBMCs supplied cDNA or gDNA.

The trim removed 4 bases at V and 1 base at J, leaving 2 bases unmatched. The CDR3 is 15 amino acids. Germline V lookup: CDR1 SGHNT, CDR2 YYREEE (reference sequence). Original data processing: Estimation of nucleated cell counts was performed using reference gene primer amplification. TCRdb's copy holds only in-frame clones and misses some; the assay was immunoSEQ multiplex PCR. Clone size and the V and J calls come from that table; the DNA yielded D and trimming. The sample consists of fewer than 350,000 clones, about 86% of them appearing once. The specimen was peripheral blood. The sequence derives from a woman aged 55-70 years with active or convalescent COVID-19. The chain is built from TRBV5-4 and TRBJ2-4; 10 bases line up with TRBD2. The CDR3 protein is CASSLAGAAKNIQYF. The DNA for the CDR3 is TGTGCCAGCAGCCTAGCGGGAGCTGCCAAAAACATTCAGTACTTC.